Listed here are 17 T cell receptor beta chains from one sample, sequenced in a study of shared clonotypes between healthy human individuals. Clones were sequenced by immunoSEQ multiplex PCR, and TCRdb holds only the in-frame ones, with some missing. The repertoire has some 2.3 million clones, approximately 93% of them found once; the top ten carry about 0.37%. The specimen sequenced was naive CD4+ T cells from PBMCs. Subset in this sample: CD45RA+ positively selected. The source of these receptors is a man aged 18-30 years in good health. Some clones in this sample may be carry-over from other donors' samples.

This chain connects TRBV5-4 to TRBJ2-1; 7 nucleotides match TRBD2. The length of the CDR3 is 14 residues. Germline V gene lookup returns CDR1 SGHNT and CDR2 YYREEE (reference sequence). The J segment lost 9 bases and the V segment lost 4 bases, leaving 10 bases of the junction unmatched. Here the CDR3 DNA reads TGTGCCAGCAGCCCCCAGGGCGGGAGTTTTGAGCAGTTCTTC. It codes for CASSPQGGSFEQFF.

The CDR3 DNA reads TGTGCCAGCAGCCAAGTTAGACAGGGATTAACCGGGGAGCTGTTTTTT. Translated, it gives CASSQVRQGLTGELFF. The chain recombines TRBV4-2 with TRBJ2-2; 7 bases line up with TRBD1. Looked up from germline, CDR1 is LGHNA and CDR2 is YNFKEQ. V shed 1 base, J shed 5 bases, and the junction held 7 bases outside the gene matches. The CDR3 is 16 amino acids.

This chain links TRBV5-4 with TRBJ2-7; D not resolved. The CDR3 totals 13 residues. CDR1 and CDR2 from the germline V gene are SGHNT and YYREEE (reference sequence). Trimming removed 0 bases at V and 3 bases at J, with 7 bases between. CDR3 DNA: TGTGCCAGCAGCTTGGATAGATACTACGAGCAGTACTTC. It translates to CASSLDRYYEQYF.

The rearrangement joins TRBV7-9 to TRBJ2-5; D is uncertain. The V and J ends lost 0 bases and 5 bases respectively, with 7 bases between them. This CDR3 comprises 13 residues. Germline CDR1 reads SEHNR; CDR2 reads FQNEAQ (reference sequence). CDR3 sequence: CASSLARLETQYF. CDR3 nucleotide sequence: TGTGCCAGCAGCTTAGCAAGATTGGAGACCCAGTACTTC.

As DNA, the CDR3 is TGTGCCTGGAGTCCCAAGACTAGCGGTAGTGAGCAGTTCTTC. Its translation is CAWSPKTSGSEQFF. The chain has TRBV30 and TRBJ2-1, with 9 bases fitting TRBD2. The germline gives CDR1 GTSNPN, CDR2 SVGIG (reference sequence). Trimming at V came to 2 bases and at J to 9 bases, leaving 8 bases not matched to a gene. The CDR3 length is 14 residues.

The genes are TRBV28 and TRBJ2-7; D unclear. The germline CDR1 and CDR2 sequences are MDHEN and SYDVKM. The CDR3 spans 12 residues. V was pared by 6 bases and J by 5 bases, with 11 bases between. CDR3 nucleotides: TGTGCCAGCAGGCCAAACAGCCACGAGCAGTACTTC. It encodes CASRPNSHEQYF.

The chain couples TRBV9 to TRBJ2-7; 12 bases align to TRBD2. Trimming at V came to 3 bases and at J to 3 bases, leaving 4 bases not matched to a gene. Germline CDR1 reads SGDLS; CDR2 reads YYNGEE. The CDR3 covers 15 residues. CDR3 loop: CASSETSGSSYEQYF. The CDR3 DNA reads TGTGCCAGCAGCGAGACTAGCGGGAGTAGCTACGAGCAGTACTTC.

This clone was observed a single time. The chain uses TRBV28 and TRBJ2-6; TRBD1 or TRBD2 may be the D gene (5 bases each). V was trimmed by 5 bases and J by 0 bases, leaving 17 bases between them. The germline V gene encodes CDR1 MDHEN and CDR2 SYDVKM. This CDR3 region has 18 residues. The CDR3 coding sequence is TGTGCCAGCAGTCCGACCGGGACGTCCAGCTCTGGGGCCAACGTCCTGACTTTC. Translation: CASSPTGTSSSGANVLTF.

The J gene is TRBJ1-3, the V gene TRBV28; TRBD1 might be the D (5 bases). This CDR3 is 15 amino acids long. V gave up 3 bases and J gave up 0 bases, with 9 bases separating them. The germline gives CDR1 MDHEN, CDR2 SYDVKM. The CDR3: CASSFGTNSGNTIYF. CDR3 nucleotide sequence: TGTGCCAGCAGTTTCGGGACCAACTCTGGAAACACCATATATTTT.

This chain links TRBV10-3 with TRBJ2-7; tentative D call: TRBD2 (5 bases). The CDR3 runs 13 residues. Looked up from germline, CDR1 is ENHRY and CDR2 is SYGVKD. V lost 7 bases and J 0 bases, leaving 10 bases between the germline ends. The CDR3 is CAITPGVSYEQYF. CDR3 DNA: TGTGCCATCACCCCCGGGGTCTCCTACGAGCAGTACTTC.

The chain is built from TRBV20-1 and TRBJ2-7; D gene ambiguous. Trimming shortened V by 5 bases and J by 5 bases, and 10 bases separated the two germline ends. This CDR3 has 11 residues. In germline, CDR1 is DFQATT, CDR2 SNEGSKA (reference sequence). The DNA for the CDR3 is TGCAGTGCTTTCTTCATCCACGAGCAGTACTTC. It is translated as CSAFFIHEQYF.

The chain combines TRBV21-1 with TRBJ2-3; the D call in the table, TRBD1, was not verified against the DNA. TRBV21-1 is recorded as a pseudogene. This CDR3 comprises 16 residues. As DNA, the CDR3 is TGTGCCAGCAGTCAGCGTGTAGACAGAGTCACAGATACGCAGTATTTT. Amino acid sequence: CASSQRVDRVTDTQYF.

This clone was seen just once. The rearrangement joins TRBV9 to TRBJ2-3; 12 nucleotides line up with TRBD2. The CDR3 length is 15 residues. V lost 3 bases to trimming and J lost 5 bases; unmatched junction nucleotides: 4. Looked up from germline, CDR1 is SGDLS and CDR2 is YYNGEE. This CDR3 reads CASSASGLAGDTQYF. In nucleotides, the CDR3 is TGTGCCAGCAGCGCCTCGGGACTAGCGGGAGATACGCAGTATTTT. Filled out from reference TRBV9 and TRBJ2-3, the complete variable domain reads DSGVTQTPKHLITATGQRVTLRCSPRSGDLSVYWYQQSLDQGLQFLIQYYNGEERAKGNILERFSAQQFPDLHSELNLSSLELGDSALYFCASSASGLAGDTQYFGPGTRLTVL.

The chain carries TRBV19 and TRBJ2-1; 8 nucleotides line up with TRBD2. The V gene end was trimmed by 5 bases and the J gene end by 6 bases; junction bases not matched to a gene: 18. This CDR3 is built from 18 residues. In germline, CDR1 is LNHDA, CDR2 SQIVND (reference sequence). CDR3 amino acids: CASSLWDSAGGRPNEQFF. Written as DNA, the CDR3 is TGTGCCAGTAGTCTCTGGGATAGCGCTGGCGGGAGGCCCAATGAGCAGTTCTTC.

The chain links TRBV19 to TRBJ1-5, with 8 bases fitting TRBD1. The J segment lost 4 bases and the V segment lost 7 bases, leaving 9 bases of the junction unmatched. The germline V gene has CDR1 LNHDA and CDR2 SQIVND (reference sequence). CDR3 length: 15 amino acids. The CDR3 nucleotides are TGTGCCAGTAAAGGGGACAGGTGGAATAATCAGCCCCAGCATTTT. The encoded protein is CASKGDRWNNQPQHF. The full variable domain, in which reference TRBV19 and TRBJ1-5 provide the parts outside the CDR3, is DGGITQSPKYLFRKEGQNVTLSCEQNLNHDAMYWYRQDPGQGLRLIYYSQIVNDFQKGDIAEGYSVSREKKESFPLTVTSAQKNPTAFYLCASKGDRWNNQPQHFGDGTRLSIL.

The chain combines TRBV27 with TRBJ1-4; 9 positions agree with TRBD1. CDR3 size: 14 residues. Germline V gives CDR1 MNHEY, CDR2 SMNVEV (reference sequence). CDR3 in amino acids: CATQNRTGVEKLFF. The CDR3 DNA is TGTGCTACCCAAAACCGGACAGGGGTTGAAAAACTGTTTTTT.

The rearrangement joins TRBV29-1 to TRBJ2-3; TRBD2 aligns across 9 bases. Germline CDR1 SQVTM, CDR2 ANQGSEA. This CDR3 spans 14 amino acids. The trim removed 6 bases at V and 0 bases at J, leaving 4 bases unmatched. The CDR3 spells CSVIAGASTDTQYF. The CDR3 region has the DNA TGCAGCGTAATAGCGGGGGCAAGCACAGATACGCAGTATTTT.